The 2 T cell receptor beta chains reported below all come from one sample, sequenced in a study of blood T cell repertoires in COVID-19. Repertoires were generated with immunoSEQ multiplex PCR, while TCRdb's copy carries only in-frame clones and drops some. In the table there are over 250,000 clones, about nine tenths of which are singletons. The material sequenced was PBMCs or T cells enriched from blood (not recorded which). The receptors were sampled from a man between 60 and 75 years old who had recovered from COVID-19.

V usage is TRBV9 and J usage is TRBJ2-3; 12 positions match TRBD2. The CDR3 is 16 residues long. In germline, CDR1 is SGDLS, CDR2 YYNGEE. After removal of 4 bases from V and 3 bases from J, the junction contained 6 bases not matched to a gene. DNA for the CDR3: TGTGCCAGCAGCTCACGGACTAGCGGGGCGACAGATACGCAGTATTTT. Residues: CASSSRTSGATDTQYF.

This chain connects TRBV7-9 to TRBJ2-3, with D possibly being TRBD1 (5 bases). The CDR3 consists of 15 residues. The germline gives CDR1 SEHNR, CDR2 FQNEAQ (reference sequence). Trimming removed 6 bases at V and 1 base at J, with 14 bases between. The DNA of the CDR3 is TGTGCCAGCAGGGACCACAGGCTAGGCACAGATACGCAGTATTTT. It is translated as CASRDHRLGTDTQYF.